What follows are 14 T cell receptor beta chains derived from one specimen sequenced in a study of blood T cell repertoires in COVID-19. Profiling relied on immunoSEQ multiplex PCR, and the TCRdb table lists in-frame clones only, not all of them. This table holds 200,000 to 250,000 clones, 85% found once. Sequenced input: peripheral blood. These receptors all come from a woman aged 55 to 70 with active or convalescent COVID-19.

The chain has TRBV6-6 and TRBJ1-1; the D gene is possibly TRBD1 (6 bases). CDR3 length: 14 amino acids. Trimming shortened V by 6 bases and J by 0 bases, and 11 bases separated the two germline ends. CDR1 and CDR2 from the germline V gene are MNHNY and SVGAGI (reference sequence). CDR3 in DNA: TGTGCCAGCAGCTCAGGGGACATGAACACTGAAGCTTTCTTT. It specifies CASSSGDMNTEAFF.

The genes are TRBV5-5 and TRBJ1-3; 12 bases are a match to TRBD1. Germline CDR1 is SGHKS and CDR2 is YYEKEE (reference sequence). V lost 3 bases to trimming and J lost 4 bases; unmatched junction nucleotides: 11. CDR3 length: 18 amino acids. CDR3 DNA sequence: TGTGCCAGCAGCTCCATGCGGGGACAGGGGGCAAGAGGAAACACCATATATTTT. It codes for CASSSMRGQGARGNTIYF.

The V gene is TRBV15, the J gene TRBJ2-1; possible D gene TRBD1, 6 bases. Germline CDR1 reads LNHNV; CDR2 reads YYDKDF (reference sequence). Trimming pared 0 bases from V and 2 bases from J, leaving 17 bases between. There are 18 residues in the CDR3. The CDR3 is CATSRDLGQSGAYNEQFF. CDR3 in DNA: TGTGCCACCAGCAGAGATCTCGGACAGTCTGGGGCCTACAATGAGCAGTTCTTC. The full variable domain, rest sourced from reference TRBV15 and TRBJ2-1, is DAMVIQNPRYQVTQFGKPVTLSCSQTLNHNVMYWYQQKSSQAPKLLFHYYDKDFNNEADTPDNFQSRRPNTSFCFLDIRSPGLGDTAMYLCATSRDLGQSGAYNEQFFGPGTRLTVL.

The CDR3 spells CASSSAVGLEAFF. CDR3 nucleotides: TGTGCCAGCAGCTCCGCGGTGGGGCTTGAAGCTTTCTTT. V usage is TRBV11-2 and J usage is TRBJ1-1; a possible D gene is TRBD1 (5 bases). The CDR3 is 13 amino acids. CDR1 and CDR2 (germline): SGHAT, FQNNGV. Trimming removed 4 bases at V and 7 bases at J, with 13 bases between.

The genes are TRBV6-6 and TRBJ2-1; no clear D. The CDR3 runs 16 residues. V was trimmed by 6 bases and J by 5 bases, leaving 20 bases between them. Germline values: CDR1 MNHNY, CDR2 SVGAGI (reference sequence). CDR3 protein: CASRSDSLGVDNEQFF. CDR3 DNA sequence: TGTGCCAGCAGATCTGACTCCCTCGGTGTCGACAATGAGCAGTTCTTC.

CDR3 loop: CASSLWTSSEQYF. The DNA of the CDR3 is TGTGCCAGCAGTTTATGGACTAGCAGCGAGCAGTACTTC. The chain is built from TRBV12-3 or TRBV12-4 and TRBJ2-7; 8 bases are a match to TRBD2. This CDR3 is built from 13 residues. V shed 2 bases and J 6 bases; nucleotides not matched to a gene: 3.

The chain employs TRBV7-9 and TRBJ1-2, with D possibly matching TRBD1 (5 bases). The CDR3 consists of 14 residues. The V and J ends lost 3 bases and 3 bases respectively, with 11 bases between them. Per germline, CDR1 SEHNR and CDR2 FQNEAQ (reference sequence). The chain's CDR3 is CASSLGHGDYGYTF. The CDR3 DNA is TGTGCCAGCAGCTTGGGGCATGGGGACTATGGCTACACCTTC.

The gene calls are TRBV9 and TRBJ2-3; 8 bases agree with TRBD2. Unmatched junction bases numbered 2, after V lost 0 bases and J lost 5 bases. This CDR3 has 14 residues. Germline CDR1 is SGDLS and CDR2 is YYNGEE. The CDR3 DNA is TGTGCCAGCAGCGTAGCGGGGGGGCAAGATACGCAGTATTTT. Residues: CASSVAGGQDTQYF.

The chain uses TRBV4-1 and TRBJ2-2; D remains ambiguous. Germline assignment: CDR1 MGHRA and CDR2 YSYEKL. The CDR3 sequence is 18 residues long. The V and J ends lost 2 bases and 0 bases respectively, with 16 bases between them. As DNA, the CDR3 is TGCGCCAGCAGCCAACCGAGATACTCCGATGCGAACACCGGGGAGCTGTTTTTT. Protein sequence: CASSQPRYSDANTGELFF.

This chain connects TRBV10-3 to TRBJ2-7; 9 nucleotides agree with TRBD1. The CDR3 length is 14 residues. The V segment lost 5 bases and the J segment 4 bases; nucleotides outside the gene matches: 6. CDR1 and CDR2 (germline): ENHRY, SYGVKD. The CDR3 DNA reads TGTGCCATCAGTTCCGGGACAGGGAAGTACGAGCAGTACTTC. Translating it yields CAISSGTGKYEQYF.

The chain uses TRBV3-1 (or the pseudogene TRBV3-2) and TRBJ1-3, with no clear D. V lost 6 bases, J lost 0 bases, and 12 bases lay in between. The CDR3 is made up of 15 amino acids. Germline lookup yields CDR1 LGHDT and CDR2 YNNKEL (reference sequence). The CDR3: CASRGSTYSGNTIYF. CDR3 coding DNA: TGTGCCAGCAGGGGTAGCACTTACTCTGGAAACACCATATATTTT.

The chain uses TRBV2 and TRBJ1-1; D is perhaps TRBD1 (5 bases). Germline V gene sequence: CDR1 SNHLY, CDR2 FYNNEI. The CDR3 length is 14 residues. The V and J ends lost 7 bases and 4 bases respectively, with 16 bases between them. The CDR3 is CASIPGRAVTEAFF. The CDR3 DNA is TGTGCCAGCATCCCGGGCAGGGCGGTCACTGAAGCTTTCTTT.

The rearrangement uses TRBV18 and TRBJ1-1; 7 bases are shared with TRBD1. Germline V gene data show CDR1 as KGHSH and CDR2 as LQKENI. The CDR3 consists of 13 residues. Unmatched junction bases numbered 5, after V lost 2 bases and J lost 8 bases. Here the CDR3 reads CASSPRRTGEAFF. For the CDR3, the DNA is TGTGCCAGCTCACCAAGGAGGACAGGAGAAGCTTTCTTT. Drawing the rest from reference TRBV18 and TRBJ1-1, the complete variable domain is NAGVMQNPRHLVRRRGQEARLRCSPMKGHSHVYWYRQLPEEGLKFMVYLQKENIIDESGMPKERFSAEFPKEGPSILRIQQVVRGDSAAYFCASSPRRTGEAFFGQGTRLTVV.

The CDR3 nucleotides read TGCGCCAGCAGCTTTGGTCAGGGAATGGAGACCCAGTACTTC. Its protein is CASSFGQGMETQYF. This chain links TRBV5-1 with TRBJ2-5; D perhaps matches TRBD1 (5 bases). Per germline, CDR1 SGHRS and CDR2 YFSETQ. This CDR3 comprises 14 residues. Trimming removed 2 bases from V and 5 bases from J, with 13 bases in between. The entire variable domain, with the rest obtained from reference TRBV5-1 and TRBJ2-5, is as follows: KAGVTQTPRYLIKTRGQQVTLSCSPISGHRSVSWYQQTPGQGLQFLFEYFSETQRNKGNFPGRFSGRQFSNSRSEMNVSTLELGDSALYLCASSFGQGMETQYFGPGTRLLVL.